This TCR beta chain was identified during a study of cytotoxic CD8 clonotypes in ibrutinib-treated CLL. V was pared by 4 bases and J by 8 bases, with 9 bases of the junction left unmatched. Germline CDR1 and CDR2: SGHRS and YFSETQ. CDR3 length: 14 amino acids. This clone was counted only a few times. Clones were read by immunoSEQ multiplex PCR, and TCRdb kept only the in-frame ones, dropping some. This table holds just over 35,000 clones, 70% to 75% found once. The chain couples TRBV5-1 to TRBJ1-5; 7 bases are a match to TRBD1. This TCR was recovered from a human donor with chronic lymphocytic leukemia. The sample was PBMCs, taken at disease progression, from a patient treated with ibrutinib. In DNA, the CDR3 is TGCGCCAGCAGCCGAGGGACAGACGGAGAGCCCCAGCATTTT. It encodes CASSRGTDGEPQHF. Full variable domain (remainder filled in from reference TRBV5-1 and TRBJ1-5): KAGVTQTPRYLIKTRGQQVTLSCSPISGHRSVSWYQQTPGQGLQFLFEYFSETQRNKGNFPGRFSGRQFSNSRSEMNVSTLELGDSALYLCASSRGTDGEPQHFGDGTRLSIL.